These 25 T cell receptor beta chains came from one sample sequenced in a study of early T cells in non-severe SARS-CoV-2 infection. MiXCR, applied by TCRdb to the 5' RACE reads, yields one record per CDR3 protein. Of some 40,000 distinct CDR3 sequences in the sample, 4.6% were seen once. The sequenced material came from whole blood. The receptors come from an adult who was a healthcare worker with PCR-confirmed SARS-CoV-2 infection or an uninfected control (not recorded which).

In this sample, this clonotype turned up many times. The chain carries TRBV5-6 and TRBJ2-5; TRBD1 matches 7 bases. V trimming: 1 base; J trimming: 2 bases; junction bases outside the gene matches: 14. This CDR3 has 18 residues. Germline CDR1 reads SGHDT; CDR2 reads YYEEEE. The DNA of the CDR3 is TGTGCCAGCAGCTTGTGGGGTTGGACAGGCGAGCCACAAGAGACCCAGTACTTC. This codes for CASSLWGWTGEPQETQYF.

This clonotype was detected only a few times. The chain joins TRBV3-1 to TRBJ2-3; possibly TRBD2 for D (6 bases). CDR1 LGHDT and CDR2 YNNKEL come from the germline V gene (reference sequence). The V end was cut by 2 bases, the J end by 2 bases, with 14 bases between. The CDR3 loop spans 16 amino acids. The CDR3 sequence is CASSQSPSDYTDTQYF. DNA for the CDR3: TGTGCCAGCAGCCAATCACCTAGCGATTACACAGATACGCAGTATTTT.

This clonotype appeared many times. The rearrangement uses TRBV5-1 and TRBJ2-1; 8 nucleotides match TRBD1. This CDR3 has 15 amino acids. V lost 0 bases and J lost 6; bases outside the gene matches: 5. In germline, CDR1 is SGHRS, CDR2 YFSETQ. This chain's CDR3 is CASSLGQGPGNEQFF. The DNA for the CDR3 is TGCGCCAGCAGCTTGGGACAGGGGCCCGGCAATGAGCAGTTCTTC.

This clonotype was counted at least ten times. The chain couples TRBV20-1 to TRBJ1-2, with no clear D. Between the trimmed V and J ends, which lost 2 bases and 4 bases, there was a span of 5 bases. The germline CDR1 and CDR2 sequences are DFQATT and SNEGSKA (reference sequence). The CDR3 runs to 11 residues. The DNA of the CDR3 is TGCAGTGCTAGATCGGCCTATGGCTACACCTTC. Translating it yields CSARSAYGYTF.

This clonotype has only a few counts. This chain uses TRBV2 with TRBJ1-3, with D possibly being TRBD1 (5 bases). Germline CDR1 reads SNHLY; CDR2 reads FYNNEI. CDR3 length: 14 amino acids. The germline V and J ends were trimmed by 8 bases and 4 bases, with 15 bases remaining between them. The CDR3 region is CASAGGEAGNTIYF. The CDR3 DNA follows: TGTGCCAGCGCCGGGGGGGAAGCCGGAAACACCATATATTTT.

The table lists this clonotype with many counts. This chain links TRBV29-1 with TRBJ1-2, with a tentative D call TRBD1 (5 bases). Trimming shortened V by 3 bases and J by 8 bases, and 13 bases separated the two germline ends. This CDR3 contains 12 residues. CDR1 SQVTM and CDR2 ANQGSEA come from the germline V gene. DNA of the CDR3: TGCAGCGTTGAGCGTGGGGCGCCCGGCTACACCTTC. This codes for CSVERGAPGYTF.

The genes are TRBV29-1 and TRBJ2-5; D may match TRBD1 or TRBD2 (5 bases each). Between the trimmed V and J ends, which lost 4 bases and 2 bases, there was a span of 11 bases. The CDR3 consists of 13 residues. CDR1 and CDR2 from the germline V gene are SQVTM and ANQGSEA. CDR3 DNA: TGCAGCGTTGTCGGGGCAGAGCAAGAGACCCAGTACTTC. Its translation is CSVVGAEQETQYF.

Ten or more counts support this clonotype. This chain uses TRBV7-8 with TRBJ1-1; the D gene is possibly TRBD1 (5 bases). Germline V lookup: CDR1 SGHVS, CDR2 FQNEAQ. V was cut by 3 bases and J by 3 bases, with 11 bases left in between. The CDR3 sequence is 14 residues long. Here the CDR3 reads CASSFRGRDTEAFF. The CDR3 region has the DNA TGTGCCAGCAGCTTCCGGGGACGGGACACTGAAGCTTTCTTT.

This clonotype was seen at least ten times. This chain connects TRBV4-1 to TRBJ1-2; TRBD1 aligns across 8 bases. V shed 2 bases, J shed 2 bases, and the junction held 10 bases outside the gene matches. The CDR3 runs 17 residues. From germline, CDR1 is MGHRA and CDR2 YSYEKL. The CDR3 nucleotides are TGCGCCAGCAGCCAACGCACCGGGACAGGTGCCAACTATGGCTACACCTTC. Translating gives CASSQRTGTGANYGYTF.

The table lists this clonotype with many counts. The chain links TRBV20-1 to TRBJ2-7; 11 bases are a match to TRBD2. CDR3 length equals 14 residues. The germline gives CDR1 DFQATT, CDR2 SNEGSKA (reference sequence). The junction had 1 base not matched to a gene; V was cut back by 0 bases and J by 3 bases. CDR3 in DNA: TGCAGTGCTAGAGAACTAGCGGGGGTCTACGAGCAGTACTTC. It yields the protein CSARELAGVYEQYF.

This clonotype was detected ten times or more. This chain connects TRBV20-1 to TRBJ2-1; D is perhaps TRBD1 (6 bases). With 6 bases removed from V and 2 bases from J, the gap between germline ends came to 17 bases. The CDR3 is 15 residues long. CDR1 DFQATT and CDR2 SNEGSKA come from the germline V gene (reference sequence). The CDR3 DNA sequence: TGCAGTGCAGGGGACCCTGGGGGCACCTACAATGAGCAGTTCTTC. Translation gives CSAGDPGGTYNEQFF.

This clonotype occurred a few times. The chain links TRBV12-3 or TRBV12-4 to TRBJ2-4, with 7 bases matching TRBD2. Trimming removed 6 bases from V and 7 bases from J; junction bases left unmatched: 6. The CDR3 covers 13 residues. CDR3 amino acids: CASSPLGGNIQYF. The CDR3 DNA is TGTGCCAGCAGCCCCCTGGGGGGGAACATTCAGTACTTC.

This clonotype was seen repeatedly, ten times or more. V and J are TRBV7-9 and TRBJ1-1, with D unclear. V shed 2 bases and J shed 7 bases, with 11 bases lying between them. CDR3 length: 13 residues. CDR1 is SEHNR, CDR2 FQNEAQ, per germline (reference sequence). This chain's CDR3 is CASSLLVSGEAFF. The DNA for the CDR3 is TGTGCCAGCAGCTTATTGGTGTCGGGTGAAGCTTTCTTT. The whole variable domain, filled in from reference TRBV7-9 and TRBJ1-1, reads DTGVSQNPRHKITKRGQNVTFRCDPISEHNRLYWYRQTLGQGPEFLTYFQNEAQLEKSRLLSDRFSAERPKGSFSTLEIQRTEQGDSAMYLCASSLLVSGEAFFGQGTRLTVV.

The CDR3 coding sequence is TGTGCCAGCAGCGTAGCTGGGAAGAACTACGAGCAGTACTTC. This encodes CASSVAGKNYEQYF. This chain connects TRBV9 to TRBJ2-7; D unresolved. Germline V gene data show CDR1 as SGDLS and CDR2 as YYNGEE. The CDR3 is 14 amino acids. Trimming took 0 bases from V and 3 from J, leaving 10 bases between them.

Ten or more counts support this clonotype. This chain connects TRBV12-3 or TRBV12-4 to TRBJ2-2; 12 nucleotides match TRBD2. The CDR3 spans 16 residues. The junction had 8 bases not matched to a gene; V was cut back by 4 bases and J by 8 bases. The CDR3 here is CASSWTSGVSAGELFF. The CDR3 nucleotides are TGTGCCAGCAGTTGGACTAGCGGGGTATCGGCAGGGGAGCTGTTTTTT.

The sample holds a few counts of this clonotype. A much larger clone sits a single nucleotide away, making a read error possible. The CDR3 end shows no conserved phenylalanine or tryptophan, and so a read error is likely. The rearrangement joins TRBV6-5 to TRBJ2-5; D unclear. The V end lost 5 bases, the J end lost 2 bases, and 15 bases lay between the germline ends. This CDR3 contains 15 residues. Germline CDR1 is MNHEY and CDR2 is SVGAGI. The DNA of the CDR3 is TGTGCCAGCAGTACAAGAGAGAACCAACAAGAGACCCAGTACTCC. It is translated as CASSTRENQQETQYS.

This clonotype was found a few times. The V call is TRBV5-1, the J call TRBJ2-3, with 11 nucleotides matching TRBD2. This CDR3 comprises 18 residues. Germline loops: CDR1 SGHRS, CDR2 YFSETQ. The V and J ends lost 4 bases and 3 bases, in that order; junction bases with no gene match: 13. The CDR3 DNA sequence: TGCGCCAGCAGCCCGCGTCCCGGGACTAGCGGAGCTACAGATACGCAGTATTTT. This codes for CASSPRPGTSGATDTQYF.

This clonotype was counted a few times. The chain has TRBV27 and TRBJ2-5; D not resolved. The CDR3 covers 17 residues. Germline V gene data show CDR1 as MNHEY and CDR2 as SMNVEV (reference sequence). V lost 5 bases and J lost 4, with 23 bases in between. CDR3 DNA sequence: TGTGCCAGCAGTCGCTCGCCCTCGGCGGTTAAGGGAGAGACCCAGTACTTC. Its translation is CASSRSPSAVKGETQYF.

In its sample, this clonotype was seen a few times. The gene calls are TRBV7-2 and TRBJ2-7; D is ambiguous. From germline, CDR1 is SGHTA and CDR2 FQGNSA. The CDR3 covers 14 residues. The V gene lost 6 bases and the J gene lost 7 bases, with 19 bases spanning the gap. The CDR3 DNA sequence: TGTGCCAGCAGGAAGATGACGGGCGGTGGTGAGCAGTACTTC. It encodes CASRKMTGGGEQYF.

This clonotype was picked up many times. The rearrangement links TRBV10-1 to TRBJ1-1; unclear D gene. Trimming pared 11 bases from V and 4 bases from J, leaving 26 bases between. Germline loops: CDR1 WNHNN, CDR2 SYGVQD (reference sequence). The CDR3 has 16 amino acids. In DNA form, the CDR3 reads TGCGCCCCCCGAGGTAGGGAGGGCGAGAGGTGCACTGAAGCTTTCTTT. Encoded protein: CAPRGREGERCTEAFF.

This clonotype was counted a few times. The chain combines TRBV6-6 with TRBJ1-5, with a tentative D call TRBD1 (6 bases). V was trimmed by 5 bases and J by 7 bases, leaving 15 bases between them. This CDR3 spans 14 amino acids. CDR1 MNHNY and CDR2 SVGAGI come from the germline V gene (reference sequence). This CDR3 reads CASSPQGLGQPQHF. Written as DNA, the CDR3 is TGTGCCAGCAGTCCTCAGGGGCTGGGGCAGCCCCAGCATTTT.

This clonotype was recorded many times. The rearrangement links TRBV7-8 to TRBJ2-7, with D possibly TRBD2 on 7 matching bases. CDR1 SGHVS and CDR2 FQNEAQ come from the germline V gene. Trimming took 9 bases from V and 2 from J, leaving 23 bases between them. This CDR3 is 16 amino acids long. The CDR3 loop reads CASASLGGGAPYEQYF. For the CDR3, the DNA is TGTGCCAGTGCTTCTCTCGGAGGGGGGGCCCCCTACGAGCAGTACTTC.

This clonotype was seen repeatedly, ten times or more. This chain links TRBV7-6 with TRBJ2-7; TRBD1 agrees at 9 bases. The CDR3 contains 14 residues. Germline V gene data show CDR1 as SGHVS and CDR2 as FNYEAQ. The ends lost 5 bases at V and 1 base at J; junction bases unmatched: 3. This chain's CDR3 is CASSPQGASYEQYF. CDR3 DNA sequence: TGTGCCAGCAGCCCACAGGGGGCATCCTACGAGCAGTACTTC.

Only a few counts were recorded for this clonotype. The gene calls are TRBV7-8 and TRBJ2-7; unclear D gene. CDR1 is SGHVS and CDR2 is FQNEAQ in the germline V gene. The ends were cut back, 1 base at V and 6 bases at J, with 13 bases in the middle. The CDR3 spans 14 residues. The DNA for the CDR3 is TGTGCCAGCAGCTTAGAAAGAGGTAGACTCGAGCAGTACTTC. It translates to CASSLERGRLEQYF.

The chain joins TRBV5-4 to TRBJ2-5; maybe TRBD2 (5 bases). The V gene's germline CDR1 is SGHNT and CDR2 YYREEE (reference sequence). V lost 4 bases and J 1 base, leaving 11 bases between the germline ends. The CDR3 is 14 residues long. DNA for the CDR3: TGTGCCAGCAGCGTGAGCGGACCCCAAGAGACCCAGTACTTC. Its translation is CASSVSGPQETQYF.